This T cell receptor beta chain originates from a study of T-cell reconstitution after alpha-beta-depleted transplantation in children (TCRdb year 2016). Concerning the study at large: The study quantitatively tracked T-cell immune reconstitution after TCRalphabeta/CD19-depleted allogeneic hematopoietic cell transplantation in children using TCR repertoire profiling.

The meaning of the sample's treatment or condition label: allogeneic hematopoietic cell transplantation with graft depleted of TCRalphabeta T cells and CD19 B cells. TCRalphabeta/CD19-depleted allogeneic hematopoietic cell grafts were given to the transplant recipients, all of whom were children. The CDR3 contains 17 residues, cysteine and phenylalanine counted. Only CDR3 DNA remains: 51 bases, in frame from the first base. The germline V gene gives CDR1 as KGHSH and CDR2 as LQKENI. Trimming costs V 3 bases and J 1 base, and their ends lie 19 bases apart. The paper's findings and limits, for the study overall: In some patients, the high TCRbeta diversity seen at day 60 was put down to recipient T cells and intrathymic progenitors that had survived conditioning. Over subsequent months, a decline in hyperexpanded clone frequencies was noted, and after one year, T-cell counts and TCRbeta diversity were mostly ascribed to newly produced T cells. The apparently early recovery of alphabetaT-cell counts about two months after transplant reportedly depended on only several hundred rapidly expanded clones that came from non-depleted graft cells.

To note about this clonotype: What antigen it recognizes has not been identified. One base away there is no much larger clone; base qualities are not given.

Receptor amplification or capture employed PCR. TCRdb lists the instrument as Illumina HiSeq 2500. TCR library preparation used molecular barcoding, with unique molecular identifiers applied to normalize quantification of the TCRbeta repertoire. The public reads were reprocessed in TCRdb via fastp at Q25 and MiXCR, keeping in-frame beta chains. CDR3 protein sequences are deduplicated, and each keeps its most common genes and DNA. The sample table holds about 210,000 distinct CDR3 sequences, of which approximately 15% were seen once. Of the sample, around 45% falls within the top ten clones. The input for sequencing was PBMCs, mostly from graft donor cells, taken 360 days after TCRalphabeta/CD19-depleted stem cell transplant. The TCR comes from a male patient aged 2-9 years who had a stem cell transplant for acute lymphoblastic leukemia, so the T cells may come from the graft donor. The chain uses TRBV18 and TRBJ2-7; TRBD2 is perhaps the D gene, given 7 matching bases. The CDR3: CASSPVAGAHASYEQYF. The DNA sequence is TGTGCCAGCTCACCGGTCGCGGGGGCCCATGCTTCCTACGAGCAGTACTTC.